A single sample is the source of the 24 T cell receptor beta chains below, sequenced in a study of radiotherapy plus CTLA-4 blockade in lung cancer. Clones were sequenced by immunoSEQ multiplex PCR, and TCRdb holds only the in-frame ones, with some missing. The sample holds 90,000 to 100,000 clones; about four fifths are singletons and the top ten take about 3%. Sequencing was performed on peripheral blood, taken from a patient treated with radiotherapy plus ipilimumab. These receptors all come from a human donor with non-small cell lung cancer who had a partial response to radiotherapy plus ipilimumab. Some clones in this sample may be carry-over from other donors' samples.

In its sample, this clone was seen a few times. J is TRBJ1-4 and V is TRBV11-2; TRBD1 might be the D (6 bases). The CDR3 covers 15 residues. Germline CDR1 reads SGHAT; CDR2 reads FQNNGV. V was shortened by 3 bases and J by 8 bases, with 16 bases between the two germline ends. The CDR3 region has the DNA TGTGCCAGCAGCTTCAGGGGCGCCGGTTGGGAAAAACTGTTTTTT. It codes for CASSFRGAGWEKLFF.

This clone was recorded at least ten times. V gene TRBV12-5 combines with J gene TRBJ2-2; maybe TRBD1 (6 bases). CDR3 length: 17 amino acids. Germline V gene data show CDR1 as LGHNT and CDR2 as FRNRAP. Trimming cost V 2 bases and J 0 bases, with 13 bases left between them. The CDR3 nucleotides are TGTGCTAGTGGTTTGTCCGCCGGGACATCGAACACCGGGGAGCTGTTTTTT. Translated: CASGLSAGTSNTGELFF.

The chain carries TRBV6-1 and TRBJ2-7, with D perhaps matching TRBD1 (6 bases). In germline, CDR1 is MNHNS, CDR2 SASEGT. V lost 7 bases and J lost 5, with 18 bases in between. The CDR3 consists of 14 residues. The CDR3, as DNA: TGTGCCAGCACCCCCGACAGGTTTGCCCACGAGCAGTACTTC. Encoded protein: CASTPDRFAHEQYF.

The rearrangement uses TRBV15 and TRBJ1-4; D is uncertain. This CDR3 region has 13 residues. The V gene's germline CDR1 is LNHNV and CDR2 YYDKDF (reference sequence). The V end was cut by 8 bases, the J end by 7 bases, with 14 bases between. The CDR3 DNA reads as TGTGCCACCCAGACTCGAGGGCTTGAAAAACTGTTTTTT. Protein: CATQTRGLEKLFF. Looking up the rest from reference TRBV15 and TRBJ1-4 gives the full variable domain: DAMVIQNPRYQVTQFGKPVTLSCSQTLNHNVMYWYQQKSSQAPKLLFHYYDKDFNNEADTPDNFQSRRPNTSFCFLDIRSPGLGDTAMYLCATQTRGLEKLFFGSGTQLSVL.

CDR3 loop: CASRAGGPSQETQYF. DNA for the CDR3: TGTGCCAGCAGGGCGGGGGGGCCAAGCCAAGAGACCCAGTACTTC. The chain carries TRBV7-8 and TRBJ2-5, with 9 bases fitting TRBD2. The CDR3 is 15 residues long. V shed 6 bases and J 1 base; nucleotides not matched to a gene: 6. Germline V gives CDR1 SGHVS, CDR2 FQNEAQ.

This clone was counted between two and nine times. The rearrangement uses TRBV2 and TRBJ2-5; tentatively, D is TRBD1 (7 bases). The CDR3 loop spans 14 amino acids. From germline, CDR1 is SNHLY and CDR2 FYNNEI. The germline V and J ends were trimmed by 4 bases and 4 bases, with 13 bases remaining between them. The CDR3 spells CASSVRQGGETQYF. In nucleotides, the CDR3 is TGTGCCAGCAGTGTAAGACAGGGAGGAGAGACCCAGTACTTC.

V gene TRBV18 combines with J gene TRBJ2-2; 7 bases are shared with TRBD1. The CDR3 consists of 15 residues. Germline V gene sequence: CDR1 KGHSH, CDR2 LQKENI. Trimming removed 5 bases from V and 0 bases from J; junction bases left unmatched: 3. The CDR3 is CASSIGTANTGELFF. CDR3 coding DNA: TGTGCCAGCTCAATCGGGACAGCGAACACCGGGGAGCTGTTTTTT.

The V and J genes are TRBV14 and TRBJ1-1, with 8 bases matching TRBD1. Looked up from germline, CDR1 is SGHDN and CDR2 is FVKESK. CDR3 length: 16 residues. V was clipped by 4 bases and J by 3 bases; unmatched bases: 10. CDR3 DNA sequence: TGTGCCAGCAGCCTATGGACAGGGTTGATAGACACTGAAGCTTTCTTT. Amino acid sequence: CASSLWTGLIDTEAFF.

This clone was seen only once. J is TRBJ1-2 and V is TRBV7-2; D might be TRBD1 (5 bases). V lost 1 base, J lost 8 bases, and 14 bases lay in between. The CDR3 sequence is 14 residues long. Germline values: CDR1 SGHTA, CDR2 FQGNSA. CDR3 coding DNA: TGTGCCAGCAGCTTAGAGGGGAGGGTGAACGGCTACACCTTC. Its translation: CASSLEGRVNGYTF.

The chain joins TRBV14 to TRBJ1-6; 7 bases are shared with TRBD1. V was clipped by 4 bases and J by 7 bases; unmatched bases: 4. There are 14 residues in the CDR3. CDR1 and CDR2 (germline): SGHDN, FVKESK. CDR3 sequence: CASSLGQRNSPLHF. The CDR3 DNA is TGTGCCAGCAGCCTGGGACAGCGAAATTCACCCCTCCACTTT. The full variable domain, in which reference TRBV14 and TRBJ1-6 provide the parts outside the CDR3, is EAGVTQFPSHSVIEKGQTVTLRCDPISGHDNLYWYRRVMGKEIKFLLHFVKESKQDESGMPNNRFLAERTGGTYSTLKVQPAELEDSGVYFCASSLGQRNSPLHFGNGTRLTVT.

The V call is TRBV2, the J call TRBJ2-4, with TRBD1 matching 7 bases. This CDR3 is 13 amino acids long. Germline trimming cut 6 bases from V and 3 bases from J; bases unmatched to any gene: 2. Germline assignment: CDR1 SNHLY and CDR2 FYNNEI. The CDR3 is CASRRDSKNIQYF. The CDR3 DNA sequence: TGTGCCAGCAGAAGGGACAGCAAAAACATTCAGTACTTC.

This clone has more than one count but fewer than ten. J is TRBJ2-2 and V is TRBV5-5, with TRBD1 matching 10 bases. CDR3 length: 16 residues. Germline trimming cut 5 bases from V and 4 bases from J; bases unmatched to any gene: 8. Looked up from germline, CDR1 is SGHKS and CDR2 is YYEKEE (reference sequence). CDR3 sequence (DNA): TGTGCCAGCAGTTACCAGGACAGGGGGGGCACCGGGGAGCTGTTTTTT. This codes for CASSYQDRGGTGELFF.

This clone has only a few counts. The J gene is TRBJ1-5, the V gene TRBV7-2; D is perhaps TRBD1 (5 bases). The CDR3 length is 14 residues. The V gene's germline CDR1 is SGHTA and CDR2 FQGNSA. V was clipped by 3 bases and J by 6 bases, with 12 bases between them. The CDR3 DNA is TGTGCCAGCAGCTTTGAAGGGGCAGGTCAGCCCCAGCATTTT. Translated, it gives CASSFEGAGQPQHF.

The chain couples TRBV29-1 to TRBJ1-1; D is possibly TRBD1 (5 bases). The germline V gene has CDR1 SQVTM and CDR2 ANQGSEA. This CDR3 is 12 amino acids long. V gave up 4 bases and J gave up 2 bases, with 8 bases separating them. CDR3: CSVGRGNTEAFF. The CDR3 DNA reads TGCAGCGTTGGGAGGGGAAACACTGAAGCTTTCTTT.

The J gene is TRBJ1-6, the V gene TRBV6-1, with D perhaps matching TRBD1 (5 bases). Germline loops: CDR1 MNHNS, CDR2 SASEGT. The CDR3 is 13 amino acids. Trimming shortened V by 3 bases and J by 9 bases, and 9 bases separated the two germline ends. CDR3 residues: CASSDRDFSPLHF. DNA of the CDR3: TGTGCCAGCAGTGACCGGGACTTTTCACCCCTCCACTTT.

This chain links TRBV28 with TRBJ2-2, with 9 bases fitting TRBD2. The CDR3 is 18 residues long. Trimming removed 7 bases from V and 4 bases from J; junction bases left unmatched: 16. The germline V gene encodes CDR1 MDHEN and CDR2 SYDVKM. In DNA, the CDR3 is TGTGCCAGCACTCCCTTCACAGGGCGGGGGGGCGCCACCGGGGAGCTGTTTTTT. Amino acids: CASTPFTGRGGATGELFF.

CDR3: CASTTGVLYGYTF. The CDR3 bases are TGTGCCAGCACCACGGGGGTTCTCTATGGCTACACCTTC. This rearrangement joins TRBV7-2 to TRBJ1-2; tentative D call: TRBD1 (5 bases). This CDR3 comprises 13 residues. Looked up from germline, CDR1 is SGHTA and CDR2 is FQGNSA. Trimming cost V 7 bases and J 4 bases, with 13 bases left between them.

This chain links TRBV6-5 with TRBJ2-5; maybe TRBD1 (5 bases). Germline CDR1 MNHEY, CDR2 SVGAGI. The CDR3 has 15 amino acids. The V gene lost 3 bases and the J gene lost 4 bases, with 15 bases spanning the gap. The CDR3 DNA reads as TGTGCCAGCAGTTATCCCATGGCAGGGCTAGAGACCCAGTACTTC. Its protein is CASSYPMAGLETQYF.

This clone was found a few times. This chain joins TRBV28 and TRBJ2-7, with TRBD1 as a possible D gene (5 bases). The CDR3 covers 14 residues. Trimming took off 6 bases at V and 1 base at J, with 13 bases between the two ends. CDR1 and CDR2 (germline): MDHEN, SYDVKM. CDR3 coding DNA: TGTGCCAGCAGATTAATCGACAGTTCCTACGAGCAGTACTTC. This translates into CASRLIDSSYEQYF.

V and J are TRBV7-2 and TRBJ2-1; D may be TRBD1 (6 bases). Trimming cost V 0 bases and J 8 bases, with 11 bases left between them. This CDR3 is 14 amino acids long. Per germline, CDR1 SGHTA and CDR2 FQGNSA. The CDR3 sequence is CASSLALGADEQFF. CDR3 nucleotides: TGTGCCAGCAGCTTAGCCTTGGGGGCGGATGAGCAGTTCTTC. Based on the CDR3 plus reference TRBV7-2 and TRBJ2-1, the full variable domain is GAGVSQSPSNKVTEKGKDVELRCDPISGHTALYWYRQSLGQGLEFLIYFQGNSAPDKSGLPSDRFSAERTGGSVSTLTIQRTQQEDSAVYLCASSLALGADEQFFGPGTRLTVL.

This chain joins TRBV7-9 and TRBJ2-4; a weak D match, TRBD1 (6 bases). The CDR3 is 17 residues long. Germline values: CDR1 SEHNR, CDR2 FQNEAQ (reference sequence). V gave up 4 bases and J gave up 7 bases, with 23 bases separating them. The CDR3 DNA follows: TGTGCCAGCAGCTCATGGGACACCGAAAAGGTTCGGAACATTCAGTACTTC. This translates into CASSSWDTEKVRNIQYF.

The V and J genes are TRBV7-8 and TRBJ1-2; D remains ambiguous. The CDR3 sequence is 12 residues long. Trimming took 4 bases from V and 4 from J, leaving 7 bases between them. Per germline, CDR1 SGHVS and CDR2 FQNEAQ. The CDR3 DNA follows: TGTGCCAGCAGCTCTAGTATCTATGGCTACACCTTC. Protein: CASSSSIYGYTF. The full variable domain, rest sourced from reference TRBV7-8 and TRBJ1-2, is GAGVSQSPRYKVAKRGQDVALRCDPISGHVSLFWYQQALGQGPEFLTYFQNEAQLDKSGLPSDRFFAERPEGSVSTLKIQRTQQEDSAVYLCASSSSIYGYTFGSGTRLTVV.

The chain carries TRBV9 and TRBJ2-2; TRBD2 might be the D (5 bases). Trimming left V 0 bases short and J 0 bases short, with 9 bases between. The CDR3 runs to 16 residues. Germline V gene sequence: CDR1 SGDLS, CDR2 YYNGEE. This CDR3 is CASSVAEAANTGELFF. The CDR3 DNA is TGTGCCAGCAGCGTAGCGGAGGCGGCGAACACCGGGGAGCTGTTTTTT.

This clone was observed a single time. The chain is built from TRBV11-2 and TRBJ2-7; TRBD2 aligns across 15 bases. The CDR3 consists of 18 residues. Germline V gene sequence: CDR1 SGHAT, CDR2 FQNNGV. The ends lost 3 bases at V and 7 bases at J; junction bases unmatched: 13. The CDR3 here is CASSLPGLAGGFTREQYF. The CDR3 DNA reads TGTGCCAGCAGCTTGCCCGGACTAGCGGGGGGGTTTACCCGTGAGCAGTACTTC.